This T cell receptor beta chain originates from a study of blood T cell repertoires in COVID-19. Looking at the study overall: Samples taken during acute and convalescent COVID-19 were collected in the United States, Italy and Spain.

This clone was recorded a few times. Living in 24 US areas, the participants were between roughly 18 and 89 years of age. Each participant's cohort was designated according to participant-reported clinical history. V lost 5 bases and J lost 5, with 10 bases in between. The CDR3 runs 14 residues. Per the germline V gene, CDR1 is SEHNR and CDR2 is FQNEAQ (reference sequence). Authors' processing steps: Reference gene primers were amplified, and this amplification served to estimate nucleated cell counts. TCRdb's copy holds only in-frame clones and misses some; the assay was immunoSEQ multiplex PCR. The DNA gave D and trimming, while V, J and clone size come from that table. This table has fewer than 250,000 clones, 70% to 90% appearing once.

The receptor was isolated from a man aged 30 to 39 who had recovered from COVID-19. This chain uses TRBV7-9 with TRBJ1-6; D not resolved. Sequencing used PBMCs or T cells enriched from blood (not recorded which). CDR3 sequence: CASSAGGNNSPLHF. The DNA for the CDR3 is TGTGCCAGCAGCGCGGGCGGAAATAATTCACCCCTCCACTTT. Together with reference TRBV7-9 and TRBJ1-6, the CDR3 gives the full variable domain: DTGVSQNPRHKITKRGQNVTFRCDPISEHNRLYWYRQTLGQGPEFLTYFQNEAQLEKSRLLSDRFSAERPKGSFSTLEIQRTEQGDSAMYLCASSAGGNNSPLHFGNGTRLTVT.